This note documents a single T cell receptor (beta chain) sequence. What it binds is unknown. This sample is part of a study of Ad26.COV2.S vaccination and SARS-CoV-2 variants. As for the study in general: Ad26.COV2.S arm of COV1001 included the donor. Overall study findings and caveats: Vaccine recipients surpassed placebo recipients in spike-specific TCR breadth. Measures of TCR breadth and depth may have fallen short of total T cell responses.

Treatment here: around 19 received Ad26.COV2.S at low or high dose, single or two shots; five or six received placebo; per-sample allocation not given. The investigators took samples on day 63 after the first vaccine or placebo injection. Wuhan-strain SARS-CoV-2 spike was expressed by the Ad26 vector that made up the vaccine. Germline lookup yields CDR1 SQVTM and CDR2 ANQGSEA. The CDR3 spans 13 residues. The V end was cut by 4 bases, the J end by 4 bases, with 14 bases between. Repertoires were generated with immunoSEQ multiplex PCR, while TCRdb's copy carries only in-frame clones and drops some. This table has 300,000 to 400,000 clones, about 88% appearing once.

V usage is TRBV29-1 and J usage is TRBJ2-7; no clear D gene. The sequence was obtained from a person between 18 and 65 years old who received the Ad26.COV2.S COVID-19 vaccine or a placebo. The source material was peripheral blood, sampled in a trial of Ad26.COV2.S vaccine versus placebo. The CDR3 here is CSVGLRAGYEQYF. The CDR3 region has the DNA TGCAGCGTTGGACTTCGGGCTGGATACGAGCAGTACTTC.